The 9 T cell receptor beta chains given below trace back to one sample, sequenced in a study of cytomegalovirus exposure and HLA in healthy donors. Use of 60 Vbeta and 13 Jbeta primers characterized the PCR. The protocol was immunoSEQ multiplex PCR, while the TCRdb copy is restricted to in-frame clones and leaves out a portion. The sample has 80,000 to 95,000 clones; roughly 63% are singletons. Sequenced: PBMCs. The receptors were gathered from a woman in her twenties or thirties in good health and CMV-seronegative.

This chain uses TRBV2 with TRBJ2-5; TRBD1 aligns across 10 bases. The CDR3 extends over 15 amino acids. With 7 bases clipped from V and 4 bases from J, the junction kept 9 bases outside the gene matches. CDR1 and CDR2 from the germline V gene are SNHLY and FYNNEI. CDR3 in DNA: TGTGCCAGCATCGAGACAGGGGGCTCTATAGAGACCCAGTACTTC. It specifies CASIETGGSIETQYF.

The V call is TRBV10-3, the J call TRBJ2-7, with 10 bases that match TRBD1. The J segment lost 1 base and the V segment lost 2 bases, leaving 2 bases of the junction unmatched. CDR3 size: 15 residues. Germline V gives CDR1 ENHRY, CDR2 SYGVKD. The CDR3 DNA is TGTGCCATCAGTGAGCGGGACAGGGGATCCTACGAGCAGTACTTC. Translating gives CAISERDRGSYEQYF.

This chain uses TRBV2 with TRBJ2-2; 12 bases agree with TRBD1. The CDR3 contains 15 residues. Germline loops: CDR1 SNHLY, CDR2 FYNNEI. V was pared by 5 bases and J by 6 bases, with 4 bases of the junction left unmatched. This chain's CDR3 is CASSKGQGAPGELFF. DNA for the CDR3: TGTGCCAGCAGTAAGGGACAGGGGGCGCCCGGGGAGCTGTTTTTT.

This clone was seen a single time. The chain carries TRBV30 and TRBJ2-5, with TRBD2 matching 10 bases. The ends lost 5 bases at V and 4 bases at J; junction bases unmatched: 4. Looked up from germline, CDR1 is GTSNPN and CDR2 is SVGIG (reference sequence). The CDR3 loop spans 13 amino acids. The CDR3 DNA is TGTGCCTGGTGTCAGCGGGGGGGAGAGACCCAGTACTTC. Residues: CAWCQRGGETQYF.

This chain's CDR3 is CASSLPGAEQYF. The DNA for the CDR3 is TGTGCCAGCAGTTTACCGGGAGCCGAGCAGTACTTC. V and J are TRBV27 and TRBJ2-7; D perhaps matches TRBD2 (6 bases). Trimming stripped 2 bases from V and 6 bases from J, with 8 bases between. Germline V gene data show CDR1 as MNHEY and CDR2 as SMNVEV (reference sequence). This CDR3 contains 12 residues.

This clone has just a few counts. This rearrangement joins TRBV28 to TRBJ1-2; unclear D gene. Trimming took off 5 bases at V and 3 bases at J, with 7 bases between the two ends. From germline, CDR1 is MDHEN and CDR2 SYDVKM. This CDR3 spans 12 amino acids. The CDR3 DNA sequence: TGTGCCAGCAGTCTTTCAGACTATGGCTACACCTTC. This gives the protein CASSLSDYGYTF.

The V gene is TRBV5-4, the J gene TRBJ2-5; the match to TRBD1 covers 8 bases. V shed 4 bases and J 5 bases; nucleotides not matched to a gene: 7. CDR1 SGHNT and CDR2 YYREEE come from the germline V gene (reference sequence). The CDR3 is made up of 14 amino acids. CDR3 DNA: TGTGCCAGCAGCATGGGACAGGCGAAGGAGACCCAGTACTTC. Protein sequence: CASSMGQAKETQYF.

The V call is TRBV5-1, the J call TRBJ2-7; no clear D gene. The CDR3 totals 16 residues. The germline CDR1 and CDR2 sequences are SGHRS and YFSETQ. Trimming shortened V by 0 bases and J by 1 base, and 14 bases separated the two germline ends. The CDR3 reads CASSLGATRVSYEQYF. The CDR3 DNA reads as TGCGCCAGCAGCTTGGGGGCCACTCGTGTTTCCTACGAGCAGTACTTC.

The rearrangement joins TRBV10-3 to TRBJ2-7; TRBD1 agrees at 9 bases. There are 12 residues in the CDR3. V was pared by 9 bases and J by 7 bases, with 7 bases of the junction left unmatched. Germline values: CDR1 ENHRY, CDR2 SYGVKD. The CDR3 protein is CAIQGAVREQYF. CDR3 sequence (DNA): TGTGCCATACAGGGGGCCGTTAGGGAGCAGTACTTC.